The 21 T cell receptor beta chains listed next were all sequenced from one sample in a study of T cells expressing NK-cell markers. From its re-call of the 5' RACE reads, TCRdb lists each CDR3 protein once, without DNA. This sample's table has 250,000 to 300,000 distinct CDR3 sequences. The sample consisted of blood T cells: a sorted CD56 or NKG2C T cell subset, CD4+ or CD8+ T cells, or bulk PBMC T cells (not recorded which). These receptors originate from a man between 18 and 29 years old in good health.

The chain recombines TRBV12-3 or TRBV12-4 with TRBJ2-5; the TRBD1 assignment by TCRdb is unverifiable without DNA. The CDR3 totals 13 residues. The CDR3: CASSSLGPETQYF.

The V and J genes are TRBV5-5 and TRBJ2-1; the TRBD2 assignment by TCRdb is unverifiable without DNA. Germline loops: CDR1 SGHKS, CDR2 YYEKEE (reference sequence). CDR3 length: 16 amino acids. CDR3: CASSWTSGTAGNEQFF.

The chain is built from TRBV4-2 and TRBJ2-6; with no DNA, the TCRdb D assignment of TRBD1 cannot be verified. This CDR3 comprises 20 residues. Germline loops: CDR1 LGHNA, CDR2 YNFKEQ. The CDR3: CASSQQNTGTGVTGANVLTF.

The chain couples TRBV7-2 to TRBJ2-4; the D gene TCRdb calls, TRBD2, cannot be checked with no DNA. CDR1 and CDR2 (germline): SGHTA, FQGNSA. This CDR3 has 17 residues. CDR3 protein: CASSYWTSASTKNIQYF.

V usage is TRBV10-3 and J usage is TRBJ2-1; TCRdb calls TRBD2, which cannot be checked without DNA. Germline CDR1 ENHRY, CDR2 SYGVKD. This CDR3 spans 12 amino acids. The chain's CDR3 is CAISDSLNEQFF.

The genes are TRBV18 and TRBJ2-4. From germline, CDR1 is KGHSH and CDR2 LQKENI. The length of the CDR3 is 16 residues. CDR3 sequence: CASSPSPVIAKNIQYF.

The chain joins TRBV10-2 to TRBJ1-1; no DNA is available, so the TRBD1 call from TCRdb remains unchecked. Germline V gene lookup returns CDR1 WSHSY and CDR2 SAAADI. This CDR3 comprises 16 residues. The CDR3 sequence is CASRPIEQGANTEAFF.

The chain has TRBV6-1 and TRBJ2-1; TCRdb proposes TRBD1, but this gene call is untestable without DNA. In germline, CDR1 is MNHNS, CDR2 SASEGT. This CDR3 spans 16 amino acids. The CDR3 region is CASREDITSSYNEQFF.

The chain recombines TRBV29-1 with TRBJ2-5; TCRdb outputs TRBD1, but without DNA this stays unchecked. The length of the CDR3 is 14 residues. Per germline, CDR1 SQVTM and CDR2 ANQGSEA. The CDR3 is CSVCVGPVGQTQYF.

The V call is TRBV24-1, the J call TRBJ2-1; TCRdb proposes TRBD1, but this gene call is untestable without DNA. Germline lookup yields CDR1 KGHDR and CDR2 SFDVKD. The CDR3 sequence is 13 residues long. The CDR3 here is CATSVTGVHEQFF.

The chain joins TRBV6-2 or TRBV6-3 to TRBJ2-7. The V gene's germline CDR1 is MNHEY and CDR2 SVGEGT. The CDR3 spans 15 residues. The CDR3 loop is CASSYSSLGSGEQYF.

The chain employs TRBV12-3 or TRBV12-4 and TRBJ1-1. This CDR3 contains 15 residues. CDR3 loop: CASSLPFGVGTEAFF.

The chain has TRBV5-1 and TRBJ1-2; TCRdb gives TRBD1 as the D gene, but with no DNA this cannot be confirmed. The CDR3 sequence is 14 residues long. Germline V lookup: CDR1 SGHRS, CDR2 YFSETQ. CDR3 loop: CASSPEDRGYGYTF.

The CDR3 protein is CASSPPGWNTGELFF. J is TRBJ2-2 and V is TRBV18. CDR3 length equals 15 residues. CDR1 is KGHSH and CDR2 is LQKENI in the germline V gene.

The chain couples TRBV30 to TRBJ2-1; TCRdb picks TRBD1, but there is no DNA to check that call. The CDR3 loop spans 11 amino acids. The V gene's germline CDR1 is GTSNPN and CDR2 SVGIG (reference sequence). The CDR3 sequence is CAWTRGTEQFF.

The rearrangement uses TRBV4-3 and TRBJ1-6. Looked up from germline, CDR1 is LGHNA and CDR2 is YSLEER. CDR3 length: 15 amino acids. The CDR3 here is CASSQDAATGSPLHF.

The chain joins TRBV11-2 to TRBJ1-2; TCRdb calls TRBD1, which cannot be checked without DNA. This CDR3 comprises 15 residues. CDR1 SGHAT and CDR2 FQNNGV come from the germline V gene. This chain's CDR3 is CASSFGQGPNYGYTF.

CDR3 loop: CASSIRAGSGANVLTF. V is TRBV19 and J is TRBJ2-6; TCRdb gives TRBD1 as the D gene, but with no DNA this cannot be confirmed. The germline gives CDR1 LNHDA, CDR2 SQIVND (reference sequence). The CDR3 is 16 amino acids.

The CDR3 reads CASRSRAGETEQFF. The gene calls are TRBV12-3 or TRBV12-4 and TRBJ2-1; no DNA is available, so the TRBD1 call from TCRdb remains unchecked. The CDR3 spans 14 residues.

The rearrangement joins TRBV6-5 to TRBJ1-1. CDR1 and CDR2 from the germline V gene are MNHEY and SVGAGI. This CDR3 contains 11 residues. The CDR3 sequence is CASSYRGRNFF.

The V and J genes are TRBV28 and TRBJ2-1; TCRdb picks TRBD1, but there is no DNA to check that call. CDR3 length: 15 amino acids. CDR1 is MDHEN and CDR2 is SYDVKM in the germline V gene. CDR3 in amino acids: CASTDQGVAYNEQFF.